These T cell receptor beta chains were read from a single sample in a study of blood T cells in healthy people across ages. MiXCR, applied by TCRdb to the 5' RACE reads, yields one record per CDR3 protein. Of about 380,000 distinct CDR3 sequences listed, roughly half were seen once; the top ten hold 51%. Sequenced material: blood. The source of these receptors is a man between 60 and 70 years old in good health. CDR3s include the opening cysteine and the closing phenylalanine or tryptophan. The order of the fields is D gene, J gene, clone size, V gene, CDR3 DNA, CDR3 protein. A D gene is named only where the DNA matches it firmly. Some rows mark clone size as missing; the rest say once, few, many or name a class of expanded clone.

>TRBD1|TRBJ2-7|.|TRBV7-2
TGTGCCAGCAGCCCCTCAGGGGGCGACTCCTACGAGCAGTACTTC
CASSPSGGDSYEQYF
>TRBD2|TRBJ2-5|.|TRBV7-3
TGTGCCAGCAGTCGACTAGCAGAAGAGACCCAGTACTTC
CASSRLAEETQYF
>TRBD1|TRBJ1-2|.|TRBV5-1
TGCGCCTGCAGCTTGGACGGACAGGGGGCCTATGGCTACACCTTC
CACSLDGQGAYGYTF
>.|TRBJ2-5|many|TRBV3-1
TGTGCCAGCAGCCAAGGGTCCACAATCCAAGAGACCCAGTACTTC
CASSQGSTIQETQYF
>TRBD1|TRBJ1-2|.|TRBV27
TGTGCCAGCAGTTTAAGGCGACAGGGGATTAACTATGGCTACACCTTC
CASSLRRQGINYGYTF
>TRBD1|TRBJ2-7|.|TRBV6-5
TGTGCCAGCAGTCGAGCGGGACAGGGGCTTTACGAGCAGTACTTC
CASSRAGQGLYEQYF
>TRBD1|TRBJ2-7|.|TRBV29-1
TGCAGCGTCGAAAAGACAGGGGGCGACGAGCAGTACTTC
CSVEKTGGDEQYF
>TRBD1|TRBJ1-6|.|TRBV11-1
TGTGCCAGCACCCGGGACAGCTCCTACAATTCACCCCTCCACTTT
CASTRDSSYNSPLHF
>.|TRBJ2-1|few|TRBV7-9
TGTGCCAGCACCTTGGGCATCTACAATGAGCAGTTCTTC
CASTLGIYNEQFF
>.|TRBJ2-3|.|TRBV3-1
TGTGCCAGCAGCCATTCTACCCCAGGGGGGGCAGATACGCAGTATTTT
CASSHSTPGGADTQYF
>.|TRBJ2-5|once|TRBV5-1
TGCGCCAGCAGCCACAGCGGGTACCAAGAGACCCAGTACTTC
CASSHSGYQETQYF
>TRBD1|TRBJ2-1|few|TRBV6-5
TGTGCCAGCAGTCGTAACAGGGGCGCGAGAGAGCAGTTCTTC
CASSRNRGAREQFF
>.|TRBJ2-1|.|TRBV20-1
TGCAGTGCCACAAATGGGCTTGAGCAGTTCTTC
CSATNGLEQFF
>.|TRBJ1-1|few|TRBV6-5
TGTGCCAGCAGTAAGACGGGGGGCAGGAGCACTGAAGCTTTCTTT
CASSKTGGRSTEAFF
>.|TRBJ2-1|.|TRBV6-2/TRBV6-3
TGTGCCAGCAGTTCAAACATTCAGGGGCTGGGCTACAATGAGCAGTTCTTC
CASSSNIQGLGYNEQFF
>TRBD2|TRBJ2-7|.|TRBV6-5
TGTGCCAGCTTTAGTCGGTCGGGAGGGCGGTACGAGCAGTACTTC
CASFSRSGGRYEQYF
>TRBD2|TRBJ2-7|.|TRBV6-5
TGTGCCAGCGGGCTAGCGGGACCCTACGAGCAGTACTTC
CASGLAGPYEQYF
>TRBD2|TRBJ2-3|few|TRBV20-1
TGCAGCGGCCTGATGGCCGGGAGGGCCGGGGGAGATACGCAGTATTTT
CSGLMAGRAGGDTQYF
>.|TRBJ2-5|many|TRBV29-1
TGCAGCGCCGCGCCCGTCGGAGAGACCCAGTACTTC
CSAAPVGETQYF
>.|TRBJ2-7|.|TRBV28
TGTGCCAGCAGTCCGCCTCGGGGAAGTTCCTTCTCCTACGAGCAGTACTTC
CASSPPRGSSFSYEQYF
>TRBD2|TRBJ2-1|.|TRBV20-1
TGCAGTGCCAGATATAGCGGGAGGGCGGCGAATGAGCAGTTCTTC
CSARYSGRAANEQFF
>.|TRBJ1-2|.|TRBV6-6
TGTGCCAGCAGTTACTCCAGGGTTAGCTATGGCTACACCTTC
CASSYSRVSYGYTF
>.|TRBJ2-4|.|TRBV20-1
TGCAGTGCTCACTTCGAGGTAAACAACATTCAGTACTTC
CSAHFEVNNIQYF
>.|TRBJ1-2|few|TRBV6-5
TGTGCCAGCAGTTGGGGACTGACCTATGGCTACACCTTC
CASSWGLTYGYTF
>TRBD1|TRBJ2-7|.|TRBV12-3/TRBV12-4
TGTGCCAGCAGCGTGGGACAGGGGGCACCGCAGTACTTC
CASSVGQGAPQYF
>.|TRBJ2-7|.|TRBV5-6
TGTGCCAGCAGCCCAACGCGACAGGGAGGCTACGAGCAGTACTTC
CASSPTRQGGYEQYF
>.|TRBJ2-7|many|TRBV20-1
TGCAGTGCTAGAGATGATGGACATCTCAGGGAGCAGTACTTC
CSARDDGHLREQYF
>.|TRBJ1-2|few|TRBV10-3
TGTGCCATCAGTAAGGACGGGGACTATGGCTACACCTTC
CAISKDGDYGYTF
>TRBD2|TRBJ2-1|many|TRBV20-1
TGCAGTGCTCCGAGGACTAGCGGAGACAATGAGCAGTTCTTC
CSAPRTSGDNEQFF
>.|TRBJ2-7|.|TRBV29-1
TGCAGCGTTACCGTCTTCAGCGAGCAGTACTTC
CSVTVFSEQYF
>.|TRBJ1-4|.|TRBV20-1
TGCAGTGCTAGTATGGGTCTTAATGAAAAACTGTTTTTT
CSASMGLNEKLFF
>.|TRBJ2-3|once|TRBV27
TGTGCCAGCAGTTCTGAGGGAGGAAGCACAGATACGCAGTATTTT
CASSSEGGSTDTQYF
>.|TRBJ1-1|.|TRBV10-3
TGTGCCATCAGGGAAGAAGGACGCACTGAAGCTTTCTTT
CAIREEGRTEAFF